The TCR beta chain described here comes from a study of T cell clonality in common variable immunodeficiency (dated by TCRdb to the mid-2010s). Most of the CVID patients and most of the healthy controls were of Caucasian heritage. Heparinized peripheral whole blood samples of roughly 5 to 9 ml were obtained from each donor. Genomic DNA from adults with common variable immune deficiency (CVID) and from healthy adult controls was used for sequencing of TCRbeta CDR3 repertoires. There were around 22 healthy adult volunteers in the control group (around twelve female and around 10 male), ranging in age from about 23 to 75 years, with a mean age of nearly 35. To isolate peripheral blood mononuclear cells, diluted blood was subjected to density centrifugation over Hypaque 1077 or Ficoll-Paque. Unsorted mononuclear cells served as the source of genomic DNA, which was extracted either by Qiagen column purification or by a centrifugation-based method.

CDR1 and CDR2, per the germline V gene (reference sequence), are MNHEY and SMNVEV. The CDR3 holds 14 amino acids from the cysteine to the phenylalanine. The DNA shown is the part of the CDR3 that was read: 33 bases, in frame from base 1. At the junction V is shortened by 5 bases and J by 4 bases; bases outside the gene matches: 8. Equivalent amounts of genomic DNA from CVID and control samples were used as sequencing input. For every sample, a 60 bp segment covering the rearranged TCRbeta CDR3 region was amplified and then sequenced. The immunoSEQ assay, a bias-corrected multiplex PCR with high-throughput sequencing, was employed for TCRbeta amplification. As for how the authors treated the data: Every unique nucleotide sequence was considered a clone and was annotated with V, D and J genes, copy number and frequency. Sequences were labeled productive if in frame, and non-productive if out of frame or containing stop codons. As previously described, clonality was computed from Shannon's entropy. The predicted amino acid sequences of productive clones were used to derive the mean CDR3 Kyte-Doolittle hydropathy. Using the R hclust function, scaled V gene usage was clustered hierarchically with Manhattan distance and complete linkage. To assess clone sharing by CDR3 amino acid sequence, 12 repertoires per group were resampled over 100 rounds. The repertoires were searched for 60 to 75 published EBV-specific TCRbeta sequences and about 240 published CMV-specific TCRbeta sequences. A couple of CVID samples that yielded fewer than 10,000 sequences were excluded from the analysis, so 35 to 50 CVID repertoires were retained. The table was pulled from immuneACCESS by TCRdb, which kept in-frame rearrangements only. Such tables lose some clones; where checked, under half of the loss comes from unresolved V genes, and the rest has no known cause. V, J and clone size are those of that table, while D and trimming were read from the DNA. The sample has approximately 44,000 clones on record, with no singletons. The ten largest clones capture roughly 2.8% of the sample.

A note on this clone: The antigen it recognizes is unknown. The read terminates 3 residues before the CDR3 end, so the remaining end is supplied by the germline J gene.

Broader findings and caveats from the paper: Correlations of repertoire features with clinical complications were constrained by heterogeneity among patients within the CVID cohort. Although equal DNA input was used, an average of approximately 82,000 unique sequences per sample was obtained for controls, compared with some 30,000 for CVID samples. Fewer deletions and N-nucleotide insertions were reportedly observed in CVID TCRbeta sequences, and highly modified clones with 13 or more V deletions were reportedly absent from CVID TCRbeta sequences. Fewer TCRbeta clones were shared among CVID subjects than among healthy controls (p < 0.0001). According to the authors, finding the cause of the higher clonality in CVID would require sequencing the repertoires of T cell subpopulations. Compared with healthy controls, CVID subjects showed increased TCRbeta clonality (t-test p = 0.018), a feature most characteristic of about a third of subjects.

Sequencing used peripheral blood mononuclear cells. The sequence joins TRBV27 to TRBJ2-7, with TRBD1 identical over 7 junction bases. The clonotype was recovered from a person aged 18 to 69 in good health. The sequenced part of the CDR3 DNA is TGTGCCAGCAGTCACCGGGACAGACCTTACGAG. Its protein is CASSHRDRPYE. The full CDR3 protein reads CASSHRDRPYEQYF.